This TCR beta chain was sequenced in a study of blood T cells in healthy people across ages. The sample providers were healthy Caucasian people from Russia, aged about 6 to 100. Each donor gave around 9.3 milliliters of peripheral blood. The germline V and J ends were trimmed by 6 bases and 4 bases, with 12 bases remaining between them. CDR3 length: 12 residues. The germline gives CDR1 DFQATT, CDR2 SNEGSKA (reference sequence). With a J-beta primer mix and a sample-barcoded 5' primer, a second PCR ran 7 to 11 cycles. The authors tagged each cDNA molecule using a template-switch adaptor with 12 random nucleotides. TCRdb re-called the 5' RACE reads with MiXCR, one entry per CDR3 protein. The sample lists about 1.5 million distinct CDR3 sequences; less than 45% were seen once.

The chain is built from TRBV20-1 and TRBJ1-1, with D hard to call. The TCR was taken from a woman between 18 and 29 years old in good health. The specimen was blood. CDR3 sequence: CSALRLGTEAFF. CDR3 sequence (DNA): TGCAGTGCCCTACGTTTGGGCACTGAAGCTTTCTTT.